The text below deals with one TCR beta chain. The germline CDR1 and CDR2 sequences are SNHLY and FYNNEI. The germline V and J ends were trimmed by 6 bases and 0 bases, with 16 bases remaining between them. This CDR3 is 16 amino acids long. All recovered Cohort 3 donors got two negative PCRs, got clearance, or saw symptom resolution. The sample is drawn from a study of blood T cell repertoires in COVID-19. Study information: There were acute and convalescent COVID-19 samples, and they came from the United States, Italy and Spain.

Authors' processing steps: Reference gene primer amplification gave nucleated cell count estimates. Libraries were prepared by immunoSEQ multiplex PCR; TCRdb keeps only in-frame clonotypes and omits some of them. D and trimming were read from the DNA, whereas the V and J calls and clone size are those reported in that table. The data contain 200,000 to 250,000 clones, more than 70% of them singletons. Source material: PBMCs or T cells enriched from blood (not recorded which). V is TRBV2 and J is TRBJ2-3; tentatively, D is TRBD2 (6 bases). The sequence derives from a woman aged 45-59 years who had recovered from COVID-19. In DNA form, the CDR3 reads TGTGCCAGCAGCTACCCTGGGGGGTTTAGCACAGATACGCAGTATTTT. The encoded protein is CASSYPGGFSTDTQYF.